A selection of T cell receptor beta chains follows, all from one sample in a study of long-term antiretroviral therapy in people with HIV. Repertoires were generated with immunoSEQ multiplex PCR, while TCRdb's copy carries only in-frame clones and drops some. The table includes about 25,000 clones, about 80% detected once. This sample comprised unsorted PBMCs, obtained 1.2 years after starting antiretroviral therapy. Every receptor here comes from a woman aged 40 to 55 with HIV. The CDR3 runs from the conserved cysteine through the conserved F or W. A D gene is named only where the DNA matches it firmly. Rows may omit the clone size; those that give it use once, few, many or a size class.

>TRBV2|-|medium-sized|TRBJ1-2
TGTGCCAGCAGTTGGGGGCGCTTGAGCTATGGCTACACCTTC
CASSWGRLSYGYTF
>TRBV18|-|-|TRBJ1-3
TGTGCCAGCTCACCCACCCGGCCAGGAGCAGGAAACACCATATATTTT
CASSPTRPGAGNTIYF
>TRBV27|-|-|TRBJ2-7
TGTGCCAGCAGTCACTCCTACGAGCAGTACTTC
CASSHSYEQYF
>TRBV5-4|-|once|TRBJ2-1
TGTGCCACCGTGTCCTCCTACAATGAGCAGTTCTTC
CATVSSYNEQFF
>TRBV2|TRBD2|-|TRBJ2-1
TGTGCCAGCAGTGAAACTAGCGGGGGGTGGTATGAGCAGTTCTTC
CASSETSGGWYEQFF
>TRBV29-1|TRBD2|-|TRBJ2-3
TGCAGCGTTAAAGAGCTGCGGGGGGGCATGGGCACAGATACGCAGTATTTT
CSVKELRGGMGTDTQYF
>TRBV5-4|-|-|TRBJ1-4
TGTGCCAGCAGCTTGCCGTTCCGGGACGGTAATGAAAAACTGTTTTTT
CASSLPFRDGNEKLFF
>TRBV5-4|-|-|TRBJ1-4
TGTGCCAGCAGCTTGATGGGGATTAATGAAAAACTGTTTTTT
CASSLMGINEKLFF
>TRBV6-5|TRBD2|few|TRBJ2-7
TGTGCCAGCAGTTACTTAGCGGGAGAAGGGTACGAGCAGTACTTC
CASSYLAGEGYEQYF
>TRBV27|-|-|TRBJ1-2
TGTGCCAGCAGTAAAACAGGGCGCGGCTACACCTTC
CASSKTGRGYTF
>TRBV11-3|-|-|TRBJ1-5
TGTGCCAGCAGCCTCGCGGGGGAGATTGGGCAGCCCCAGCATTTT
CASSLAGEIGQPQHF
>TRBV7-9|TRBD1|-|TRBJ2-2
TGTGCCAGCAGCTTGGCCGACAGGGCCCCCGGGGAGCTGTTTTTT
CASSLADRAPGELFF
>TRBV4-2|-|-|TRBJ2-1
TGTGCCAGCAGCCAAGGTTTCGGGGAGTCCTACAATGAGCAGTTCTTC
CASSQGFGESYNEQFF
>TRBV30|-|few|TRBJ2-2
TGTGCCTGGGGGGACCCCTACACCGGGGAGCTGTTTTTT
CAWGDPYTGELFF
>TRBV6-5|-|-|TRBJ2-7
TGTGCCAGCAGGCCGGGGACACCCCCCTACGAGCAGTACTTC
CASRPGTPPYEQYF
>TRBV9|-|once|TRBJ2-7
TGTGCCAGCAGCCCCCTGGGGCTAGCTGGAAATTACGAGCAGTACTTC
CASSPLGLAGNYEQYF
>TRBV2|-|-|TRBJ1-1
TGTGCCAGCAGTGAGTACACTGAAGCTTTCTTT
CASSEYTEAFF
>TRBV14|-|-|TRBJ1-3
TGTGCCAGCCAAACAGTCTCTGGAAACACCATATATTTT
CASQTVSGNTIYF
>TRBV6-5|-|once|TRBJ2-7
TGTGCCACCCTTCAGGGCAAGCAGTACTTC
CATLQGKQYF
>TRBV10-1|-|-|TRBJ1-6
TGCGCCAGCAGTGAGAGGCTGGGGGATTCACCCCTCCACTTT
CASSERLGDSPLHF
>TRBV5-1|TRBD1|-|TRBJ1-2
TGCGCCAGCAGAAAGCCGGGACAGGGGTACTATGGCTACACCTTC
CASRKPGQGYYGYTF
>TRBV14|TRBD1|-|TRBJ2-4
TGTGCCAGCAGCCAAGGACAGGGGATAACCAAAAACATTCAGTACTTC
CASSQGQGITKNIQYF
>TRBV10-2|TRBD2|once|TRBJ2-7
TGCGCCAGCAGAGCCTTCCGGGACTACGCCTACGAGCAGTACTTC
CASRAFRDYAYEQYF
>TRBV2|TRBD2|-|TRBJ2-1
TGTGCCAGCAGTGGGCTAAGCGGGGGGTCCTACAATGAGCAGTTCTTC
CASSGLSGGSYNEQFF
>TRBV10-1|-|-|TRBJ1-5
TGCGCCAGCAGTGAGTCAGGAGATCAGCCCCAGCATTTT
CASSESGDQPQHF
>TRBV6-1|TRBD1|-|TRBJ2-3
TGTGCCAGCAGTGGGTGGGGACAGGGTGCAGATACGCAGTATTTT
CASSGWGQGADTQYF
>TRBV11-2|-|-|TRBJ1-1
TGTGCCAGCAGCCATCCCGGCGGCTATCTGAACACTGAAGCTTTCTTT
CASSHPGGYLNTEAFF
>TRBV15|-|-|TRBJ2-7
TGTGCCACCAGCCCCCTTGTCCAGGGCTCCTACGAGCAGTACTTC
CATSPLVQGSYEQYF
>TRBV7-6|-|-|TRBJ1-1
TGTGCCAGCAGCTTAGCGAAGGGGAACACTGAAGCTTTCTTT
CASSLAKGNTEAFF
>TRBV7-9|-|-|TRBJ1-2
TGTGCCAGCAGTTATCGGACGACCGGGGACAACTATGGCTACACCTTC
CASSYRTTGDNYGYTF
>TRBV6-6|-|few|TRBJ1-5
TGTGCCAGCACGGGCAGGCGCCAACCGCAGCCCCAGCATTTT
CASTGRRQPQPQHF
>TRBV10-3|-|few|TRBJ2-7
TGTGCCACCCGGGACAATAACGAGCAGTACTTC
CATRDNNEQYF
>TRBV10-1|-|-|TRBJ2-3
TGCGCCAGCAGCGACTACGTTGATACGCAGTATTTT
CASSDYVDTQYF
>TRBV28|-|-|TRBJ2-5
TGTGCCAGCAGTCCCTCGGACTCGGCGGAGACCCAGTACTTC
CASSPSDSAETQYF
>TRBV7-8|-|-|TRBJ1-1
TGTGCCAGCAGCTTTCAACAGGGTCTTAGGGCTGAAGCTTTCTTT
CASSFQQGLRAEAFF
>TRBV9|-|-|TRBJ2-5
TGTGCCAGCAGCGTAGAGGGGGCGGGAGGAGAGACCCAGTACTTC
CASSVEGAGGETQYF
>TRBV2|TRBD1|-|TRBJ2-5
TGTGCCAGCGAGGGGGCCGGGGAGACCCAGTACTTC
CASEGAGETQYF
>TRBV9|TRBD1|-|TRBJ2-5
TGTGCCAGCAGCGTACCCGGACAGGGAGGAGAGACCCAGTACTTC
CASSVPGQGGETQYF
>TRBV5-4|-|-|TRBJ1-2
TGTGCCAGCAGCTTGGGTGGAGCTCAAGGCATTGGCTACACCTTC
CASSLGGAQGIGYTF
>TRBV19|TRBD1|-|TRBJ1-2
TGTGCCAGTAGTATCTTTCTACAGGGGGGCTACACCTTC
CASSIFLQGGYTF
>TRBV27|-|few|TRBJ2-7
TGTGCCAGCAGTTTACGAGGTCCAGCCTACGAGCAGTACTTC
CASSLRGPAYEQYF
>TRBV7-2|TRBD2|-|TRBJ2-3
TGTGCCAGCTCCGGGACTAGCAGTAGCACAGATACGCAGTATTTT
CASSGTSSSTDTQYF
>TRBV25-1|-|-|TRBJ2-3
TGTGCCAGCAGTGAATTCAGGGATGATAGTCAGGATACGCAGTATTTT
CASSEFRDDSQDTQYF
>TRBV5-1|TRBD2|-|TRBJ2-5
TGCGCCAGCAGCCTTGGGGGGGGACAAGAGACCCAGTACTTC
CASSLGGGQETQYF
>TRBV4-3|-|-|TRBJ1-2
TGCGCCAGCAGCCGGGGCCTGGGGGGAAACTATGGCTACACCTTC
CASSRGLGGNYGYTF
>TRBV5-4|TRBD2|-|TRBJ2-5
TGTGCCAGCAGCCCCCTAGCGGCTCAAGAGACCCAGTACTTC
CASSPLAAQETQYF
>TRBV11-2|TRBD1|once|TRBJ2-3
TGTGCCAGCAGCTTAGGGACAGGGGGCACAGATACGCAGTATTTT
CASSLGTGGTDTQYF
>TRBV30|TRBD1|-|TRBJ1-2
TGTGCCTGGATAGAGACAGGGATGCGGGGCTACACCTTC
CAWIETGMRGYTF
>TRBV5-1|-|few|TRBJ1-5
TGCGCCAGCAGCCCAGGGACGGGAACGGGTCAGCCCCAGCATTTT
CASSPGTGTGQPQHF
>TRBV27|-|-|TRBJ2-7
TGTGCCAGCAGCCCGGGCTGGGGGAGGTACGAGCAGTACTTC
CASSPGWGRYEQYF
>TRBV7-9|-|-|TRBJ2-3
TGTGCCAGCAGCTCAAAGACAGGTCAGGTTGATACGCAGTATTTT
CASSSKTGQVDTQYF
>TRBV30|-|-|TRBJ1-5
TGTGCCTGGAGTGTGAAGGGAGGGAATCAGCCCCAGCATTTT
CAWSVKGGNQPQHF
>TRBV7-9|TRBD1|-|TRBJ1-2
TGTGCCAGCAGCTTAGAGACAGGGGGCTCAGACTATGGCTACACCTTC
CASSLETGGSDYGYTF